This TCR beta chain was retrieved from a study of regulatory T cells in long-lasting Graves disease. Time point: newly diagnosed GD, antithyroid drugs for less than 3 months. The TCR library was prepared using RNA isolated from PBMCs. Relying on iRepertoire HTBI primers and Arm-PCR of CDR3 regions, the team built TCR beta libraries. TCRdb called the multiplex PCR reads again in MiXCR, with one record for every CDR3 protein. The table includes hundreds of thousands of distinct CDR3 sequences, around an eighth detected once. V shed 4 bases, J shed 3 bases, and the junction held 7 bases outside the gene matches. Per the germline V gene, CDR1 is LGHDT and CDR2 is YNNKEL (reference sequence). The CDR3 is 16 amino acids. This sample also appeared in a second study, on T cells in Graves' hyperthyroidism and ophthalmopathy. That report adds: Peripheral blood also featured most of the thyroid clonotypes expanded above 0.001.

The receptor was isolated from a man aged 30 to 45 with Graves disease. The chain uses TRBV3-1 and TRBJ2-3; 10 bases map to TRBD2. The material was peripheral blood mononuclear cells (PBMCs), obtained at new diagnosis, from a patient treated with antithyroid drugs. CDR3 DNA sequence: TGTGCCAGCAGCCCTCACGGGACTAGCGATACAGATACGCAGTATTTT. It translates to CASSPHGTSDTDTQYF.